Sequencing of this TCR beta chain was carried out in a study of blood T cells in healthy people across ages (dated by TCRdb to about 2015). Concerning the study at large: In model experiments, roughly one uniquely barcoded TCR beta cDNA molecule per two T cells was captured by template switching. To avoid experimental bias, donors of different ages were randomly spread across the sequencing lanes. The study measured age-related changes in TCR beta repertoire diversity using deep sequencing normalized with unique cDNA molecular identifiers. The study analyzed two additional independent replicas of 1 million unique cDNA reads from the same blood draw for two donors, one aged 18 to 30 and one aged 80 or older. Donors were grouped into four age groups: young (average roughly 17 years), middle-aged (roughly 38), aged (around 60) and long-lived (just over 80). The paper's findings and limits, for the study overall: Compared with the aged group, more naive CD4+ T cells, fewer expanded clones and increased TCR diversity were shown by the long-lived group, suggesting age selection. Donor CMV infection status was unknown, potentially confounding age-related changes in expanded clonotypes. Since profiling was done on bulk unsorted PBMCs, naive and antigen-experienced compartments could not be conclusively compared. As age increased, observed TCR beta diversity per million T cells dropped in a roughly linear way, and a significant reduction was already evident by age 40. Estimates of total diversity from one million sequenced T cells were regarded as lower bounds and underestimates. Observed TCR beta diversity correlated strongly with the percentage of naive T cells measured by flow cytometry.

The approximately 41 donors, aged 6 to 90 years, were systemically healthy Caucasian individuals from Russia. Each donor gave 9.5 to 10 milliliters of peripheral blood, drawn into EDTA-treated Vacutainer tubes. PBMCs were isolated by Ficoll-Paque density-gradient centrifugation, with at least 7 million obtained per sample. Trizol reagent was used to extract total RNA from the PBMCs, yielding at least 6 micrograms per sample. For every donor, an aliquot of PBMCs went through flow cytometry to measure the percentages of naive CD45RAhigh/CD27high T cells. Preparation of the library involved 5' RACE. TCRdb lists the instrument as Illumina HiSeq 2500. The second PCR ran for roughly 6 to 11 cycles and used a J-beta primer mix along with a sample-barcoded 5' primer. Each TCR beta cDNA molecule received a unique molecular identifier from a template-switch 5' adaptor carrying 12 random nucleotides. Each sample yielded at least 2.5 million CDR3-containing paired-end reads. First-strand cDNA was synthesized from all RNA with the Mint cDNA synthesis kit, primed by a TRBC-specific oligonucleotide. After uracil-DNA glycosylase treatment, a first 18-cycle PCR used universal primers M1SS and BC2_uni_R on all cDNA. Concerning the study's data processing: Each sample was normalized by randomly selecting 1 million high-quality reads, each carrying a distinct molecular identifier. Reads sharing molecular identifiers were discarded rather than binned into consensus sequences. MiTCR, set to a Q25 quality threshold and the strictest error-elimination algorithm, was used for CDR3 identification, clonotype clustering and error correction. A nonparametric unseen species model with Euler transformation was used to estimate lower-bound total TCR beta diversity. TCRdb's own reprocessing of the public reads used fastp at Q25 and MiXCR and kept productive beta chains. Rows merge per CDR3 protein into single entries with the most common DNA and genes. TCRdb, rather than the study authors, made the V and J calls. Present in this sample are about 650,000 distinct CDR3 sequences, approximately 31% of which were seen just once. The ten most abundant clones make up approximately 15% of the sample.

Including cysteine and phenylalanine, the CDR3 has 18 amino acids. Left in the record is the CDR3 DNA by itself, 54 bases read in frame from the first base. The germline V gene yields MNHEY for CDR1 and SVGEGT for CDR2. Unmatched junction bases come to 15, with V trimmed by 8 bases and J by 2 bases. As to this clonotype: Its binding antigen is unknown. There are no base qualities to consult, and no much larger clone falls within one base.

Here the chain combines TRBV6-2 or TRBV6-3 and TRBJ2-6; 7 bases in the junction line up with TRBD2. The sequenced sample consisted of blood. The TCR sequence derives from a woman over 75 in good health. Donor details come from another sample of the same person, matched by shared clones. The CDR3 reads as follows: CASALGRDAAPGANVLTF. The nucleotides read TGTGCCAGCGCCTTGGGGAGGGACGCCGCCCCTGGGGCCAACGTCCTGACTTTC.